These 20 T cell receptor beta chains were all obtained from the same sample, sequenced in a study of untreated major depressive disorder. The study's findings and limits: TRBV05-01 (Vbeta 5.1) usage was higher in CD4+ T cells of depressed patients than controls.

These TCRs are of unknown antigen specificity. The repertoire was sequenced with immunoSEQ multiplex PCR; TCRdb's copy has only in-frame clones and lacks some. The table has about 25,000 clones, about nine tenths seen once. Sequenced: CD4+ T cells from PBMCs. The receptor set was obtained from a woman in her thirties with major depressive disorder.

Here the CDR3 DNA reads TGTGCCAGCAGCGATTCTATCGGAGCGGGAGTACGCGCCGGGGAGCTGTTTTTT. Protein sequence: CASSDSIGAGVRAGELFF. This sequence joins TRBV9 and TRBJ2-2; 8 bases fit TRBD2. With 3 bases clipped from V and 6 bases from J, the junction kept 16 bases outside the gene matches. The germline V gene has CDR1 SGDLS and CDR2 YYNGEE. CDR3 size: 18 residues.

The chain employs TRBV29-1 and TRBJ1-1, with 8 bases fitting TRBD1. CDR3 length: 14 residues. The germline CDR1 and CDR2 sequences are SQVTM and ANQGSEA. Germline trimming cut 3 bases from V and 4 bases from J; bases unmatched to any gene: 7. The CDR3 reads CSVDPTGVGTEAFF. In nucleotides, the CDR3 is TGCAGCGTTGACCCGACAGGGGTTGGCACTGAAGCTTTCTTT.

The V call is TRBV5-1, the J call TRBJ2-7; D is possibly TRBD2 (6 bases). Germline V gene data show CDR1 as SGHRS and CDR2 as YFSETQ. Trimming shortened V by 6 bases and J by 6 bases, and 22 bases separated the two germline ends. The CDR3 contains 15 residues. The CDR3 reads CASTSPGLGGGEQYF. The CDR3 coding sequence is TGCGCCAGCACCTCGCCGGGACTGGGAGGAGGCGAGCAGTACTTC.

The V gene is TRBV5-1, the J gene TRBJ2-3; 11 positions match TRBD1. V lost 4 bases and J lost 3; bases outside the gene matches: 10. Germline V lookup: CDR1 SGHRS, CDR2 YFSETQ. The CDR3 spans 17 residues. The CDR3 bases are TGCGCCAGCAGCCTAACATATGGACAGGGGGCGACAGATACGCAGTATTTT. Its translation: CASSLTYGQGATDTQYF.

The chain is built from TRBV5-1 and TRBJ2-7; a possible D gene is TRBD2 (6 bases). The CDR3 has 14 amino acids. The germline V and J ends were trimmed by 3 bases and 2 bases, with 12 bases remaining between them. Germline values: CDR1 SGHRS, CDR2 YFSETQ. The CDR3 nucleotides read TGCGCCAGCAGCTGGGAGGTCGGGACCTACGAGCAGTACTTC. As protein: CASSWEVGTYEQYF.

The rearrangement links TRBV4-2 to TRBJ2-5; D gene uncertain. The V and J ends lost 4 bases and 10 bases respectively, with 16 bases between them. This CDR3 contains 13 residues. CDR1 is LGHNA and CDR2 is YNFKEQ in the germline V gene. The CDR3 DNA reads TGTGCCAGCAGCCGTGGACGGCTTGAAATCCAGTACTTC. It yields the protein CASSRGRLEIQYF.

V and J are TRBV7-8 and TRBJ2-7; the D gene is possibly TRBD1 (6 bases). Trimming removed 5 bases from V and 2 bases from J, with 13 bases in between. This CDR3 contains 14 residues. From germline, CDR1 is SGHVS and CDR2 FQNEAQ. The DNA of the CDR3 is TGTGCCAGCAGCACAGGGTTCTTCGCCTACGAGCAGTACTTC. As protein: CASSTGFFAYEQYF.

The CDR3: CASSRTGVRETQYF. In DNA form, the CDR3 reads TGCGCCAGCAGCCGCACAGGGGTGAGAGAGACCCAGTACTTC. This chain uses TRBV5-1 with TRBJ2-5; 7 bases map to TRBD1. CDR3 length: 14 amino acids. CDR1 SGHRS and CDR2 YFSETQ come from the germline V gene. V shed 4 bases and J 4 bases; nucleotides not matched to a gene: 7.

This sequence joins TRBV2 and TRBJ2-1; 7 bases map to TRBD2. This CDR3 has 15 amino acids. Looked up from germline, CDR1 is SNHLY and CDR2 is FYNNEI. Losses at the gene ends were 5 bases for V and 1 base for J; bases not matched to a gene: 5. The CDR3 DNA is TGTGCCAGCAGTACGGGAGGTAGGTCCTACAATGAGCAGTTCTTC. Its translation is CASSTGGRSYNEQFF.

This sequence joins TRBV5-4 and TRBJ1-4; D perhaps matches TRBD1 (5 bases). Trimming shortened V by 4 bases and J by 0 bases, and 7 bases separated the two germline ends. Germline V gives CDR1 SGHNT, CDR2 YYREEE (reference sequence). CDR3 length: 14 amino acids. The CDR3 reads CASSPTATNEKLFF. The CDR3 DNA is TGTGCCAGCAGCCCGACAGCAACTAATGAAAAACTGTTTTTT.

As for this clone: One end of the junction fails to match germline, which may point to a read error. The chain joins TRBV7-3 to TRBJ1-2; 10 bases agree with TRBD1. This CDR3 is 14 amino acids long. Germline V gene lookup returns CDR1 SGHTA and CDR2 FQGTGA. The CDR3 region has the DNA TGTGCCAGCAGCTTAAACCCCGGGACAGGGGACCATTCCTTC. Its translation is CASSLNPGTGDHSF.

This clone has just one count. V is TRBV2 and J is TRBJ2-2, with D tentatively TRBD2 (5 bases). V was clipped by 9 bases and J by 8 bases, with 10 bases between them. The CDR3 is 11 amino acids. From germline, CDR1 is SNHLY and CDR2 FYNNEI. CDR3 DNA sequence: TGTGCCAGGGGAGCTAAGGGGGAGCTGTTTTTT. It translates to CARGAKGELFF.

The chain has TRBV2 and TRBJ1-1; unclear D gene. The CDR3 extends over 12 amino acids. Trimming pared 4 bases from V and 7 bases from J, leaving 10 bases between. CDR1 and CDR2 (germline): SNHLY, FYNNEI. CDR3 in DNA: TGTGCCAGCAGTGGGTCAGGCCTTGAAGCTTTCTTT. Translating gives CASSGSGLEAFF.

The genes are TRBV27 and TRBJ2-2; D is possibly TRBD1 or TRBD2 (5 bases each). The CDR3 sequence is 15 residues long. With 7 bases removed from V and 5 bases from J, the gap between germline ends came to 17 bases. CDR1 is MNHEY, CDR2 SMNVEV, per germline (reference sequence). Written as DNA, the CDR3 is TGTGCCAGCATGAGATGGGGGAGTGATACCGGGGAGCTGTTTTTT. It yields the protein CASMRWGSDTGELFF.

The gene calls are TRBV7-3 and TRBJ2-6; D call uncertain. Germline-derived CDR1 and CDR2 are SGHTA and FQGTGA. CDR3 length: 15 amino acids. Trimming shortened V by 8 bases and J by 0 bases, and 11 bases separated the two germline ends. The CDR3 bases are TGTGCCAGCGGCAACGTTTTCTCTGGGGCCAACGTCCTGACTTTC. Translated, it gives CASGNVFSGANVLTF.

The chain carries TRBV11-1 and TRBJ1-1; TRBD1 agrees at 8 bases. The trim removed 3 bases at V and 1 base at J, leaving 7 bases unmatched. The CDR3 extends over 16 amino acids. CDR1 SGHAT and CDR2 FQDESV come from the germline V gene (reference sequence). DNA of the CDR3: TGTGCCAGCAGCTTTCAGGGGGCGCGACCGAACACTGAAGCTTTCTTT. Translated, it gives CASSFQGARPNTEAFF.

The chain employs TRBV11-3 and TRBJ1-5; 7 nucleotides line up with TRBD1. The CDR3 extends over 17 amino acids. Losses at the gene ends were 2 bases for V and 3 bases for J; bases not matched to a gene: 10. CDR1 and CDR2 from the germline V gene are SGHNT and YENEEA. Written as DNA, the CDR3 is TGTGCCAGCAGCTTAAGTCCGGCGACAGGGATCAATCAGCCCCAGCATTTT. Translation: CASSLSPATGINQPQHF.

Here the CDR3 DNA reads TGTGCCAGCAGGCCAGCGGGGGGGCCTGTCCCAGATACGCAGTATTTT. Encoded protein: CASRPAGGPVPDTQYF. The chain recombines TRBV5-4 with TRBJ2-3; 10 bases are shared with TRBD2. The J segment lost 4 bases and the V segment lost 5 bases, leaving 10 bases of the junction unmatched. This CDR3 has 16 amino acids. CDR1 and CDR2 (germline): SGHNT, YYREEE (reference sequence).

This sequence joins TRBV9 and TRBJ1-5, with D perhaps matching TRBD1 (5 bases). The CDR3 consists of 14 residues. Trimming left V 3 bases short and J 7 bases short, with 14 bases between. Looked up from germline, CDR1 is SGDLS and CDR2 is YYNGEE. The CDR3 sequence: CASSGPDRYQPQHF. CDR3 in DNA: TGTGCCAGCAGCGGACCTGACAGATACCAGCCCCAGCATTTT.

This chain connects TRBV7-2 to TRBJ2-3, with D maybe TRBD2 (5 bases). CDR3 length: 16 residues. With 5 bases removed from V and 1 base from J, the gap between germline ends came to 16 bases. Germline assignment: CDR1 SGHTA and CDR2 FQGNSA. CDR3 bases: TGTGCCAGCAGCCTAGGGAGTGCTTCGGGCACAGATACGCAGTATTTT. Translation: CASSLGSASGTDTQYF.